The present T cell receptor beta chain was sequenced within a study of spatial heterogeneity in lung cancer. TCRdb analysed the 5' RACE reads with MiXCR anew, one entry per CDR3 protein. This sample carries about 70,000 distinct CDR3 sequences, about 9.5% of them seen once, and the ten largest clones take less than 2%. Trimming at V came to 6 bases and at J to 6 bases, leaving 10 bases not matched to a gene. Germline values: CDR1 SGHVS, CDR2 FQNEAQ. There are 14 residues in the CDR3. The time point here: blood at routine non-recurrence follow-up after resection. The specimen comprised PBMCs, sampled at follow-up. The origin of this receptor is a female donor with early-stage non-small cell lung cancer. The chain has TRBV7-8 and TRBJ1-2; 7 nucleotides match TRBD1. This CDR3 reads CASSLQTGSHGYTF. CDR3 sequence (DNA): TGTGCCAGCAGTCTCCAGACAGGGTCGCATGGCTACACCTTC.